These T cell receptor beta chains were read from a single sample in a study of blood T cell repertoires in COVID-19. Profiling relied on immunoSEQ multiplex PCR, and the TCRdb table lists in-frame clones only, not all of them. The sample comprises 150,000 to 200,000 clones, around three quarters of which are singletons, and around a sixth rests with the top ten. Input material: peripheral blood. All receptors derive from a man aged 55 to 70 with active or convalescent COVID-19. Each CDR3 is given with its conserved first and last residue. Size tells how often a clone was seen (once, few, many) or the class of an expanded clone, and some rows leave it out.

v_gene,abundance,CDR3aa
TRBV5-1,-,CASSYRQGASDTQYF
TRBV7-2,-,CASSLVAGGSSYEQYF
TRBV14,-,CASGRQADTQYF
TRBV7-7,-,CASSPGLAGGFEQYF
TRBV19,-,CASSIGTRSEYEQYF
TRBV28,-,CASSSGILGKTQYF
TRBV7-2,-,CATKEFGTDTQYF
TRBV11-2,-,CASSLQGTTDTQYF
TRBV3-1/TRBV3-2,-,CASSLSLNTGELFF
TRBV18,-,CASSPLGENTEAFF
TRBV7-9,-,CASSLGLAGTGELFF
TRBV9,-,CASSVDAGTYEQYF
TRBV27,few,CASSPITPFREYF
TRBV27,-,CASSSGNTEAFF
TRBV6-5,once,CASSRQGIYGYTF
TRBV2,-,CASRVQGASGEQYF
TRBV10-3,-,CAISESNRAGVESEKLFF
TRBV6-5,-,CASRRTVGSGNTIYF
TRBV6-9,once,CASSWGLADSYNEQFF
TRBV28,-,CASSSASSGANVLTF
TRBV7-8,-,CASSENINPYF
TRBV27,once,CASSLVSSGRGGEQFF
TRBV5-1,-,CASSLGLAGADTQYF
TRBV5-5,-,CASRLAGGTYEQYF
TRBV19,once,CASSALAGEAGELFF